This is a list of T cell receptor beta chains from one sample in a study of blood T cell repertoires in COVID-19. Assay used: immunoSEQ multiplex PCR; TCRdb lists only in-frame clones, some missing. The sample has about 200,000 clones; 70% to 90% are singletons. Material: peripheral blood. All receptors derive from a man over 45 with COVID-19, enrolled during active disease. CDR3s include the opening cysteine and the closing phenylalanine or tryptophan. A D gene is named only where the DNA matches it firmly. Clone sizes are given selectively: once, few, many, or a class where the clone is expanded.

>-|TRBD1|TRBJ2-1|TRBV10-3
CAIRTGTGDNEQFF
TGTGCCATCCGAACCGGGACAGGTGACAATGAGCAGTTCTTC
>-|-|TRBJ1-1|TRBV15
CATSRDLATTEAFF
TGTGCCACCAGCAGAGATCTAGCAACAACTGAAGCTTTCTTT
>-|-|TRBJ2-7|TRBV10-3
CAISVSGAGSSYEQYF
TGTGCCATCAGTGTCTCGGGTGCGGGGAGCTCCTACGAGCAGTACTTC
>-|TRBD1|TRBJ2-7|TRBV15
CATSRDRGYEQYF
TGTGCCACCAGCAGGGACAGGGGTTACGAGCAGTACTTC
>-|TRBD2|TRBJ2-7|TRBV5-4
CASSLGGLAGTYEQYF
TGTGCCAGCAGCTTGGGAGGACTAGCGGGGACCTACGAGCAGTACTTC
>-|-|TRBJ2-7|TRBV24-1
CATSDTVRDFQYF
TGTGCCACCAGTGACACCGTACGGGACTTTCAGTACTTC
>-|TRBD2|TRBJ2-1|TRBV4-2
CASSPSSGTDGEQFF
TGTGCCAGCAGCCCCTCTAGCGGCACCGACGGTGAGCAGTTCTTC
>-|-|TRBJ2-2|TRBV18
CASSPPYQGFGTGELFF
TGTGCCAGCTCACCACCGTATCAGGGATTCGGCACCGGGGAGCTGTTTTTT
>-|TRBD1|TRBJ2-7|TRBV18
CASSPGTGGDHEQYF
TGTGCCAGCTCCCCCGGGACAGGGGGGGACCACGAGCAGTACTTC
>-|-|TRBJ1-2|TRBV4-2
CASSQESGRINYGYTF
TGTGCCAGCAGCCAAGAAAGTGGCAGGATAAACTATGGCTACACCTTC
>-|TRBD2|TRBJ2-3|TRBV5-4
CASSFAGTSGSTDTQYF
TGTGCCAGCAGCTTCGCCGGGACTAGCGGGAGCACAGATACGCAGTATTTT
>once|TRBD1|TRBJ2-7|TRBV20-1
CSAKGQKEQYF
TGCAGTGCTAAGGGACAGAAGGAGCAGTACTTC